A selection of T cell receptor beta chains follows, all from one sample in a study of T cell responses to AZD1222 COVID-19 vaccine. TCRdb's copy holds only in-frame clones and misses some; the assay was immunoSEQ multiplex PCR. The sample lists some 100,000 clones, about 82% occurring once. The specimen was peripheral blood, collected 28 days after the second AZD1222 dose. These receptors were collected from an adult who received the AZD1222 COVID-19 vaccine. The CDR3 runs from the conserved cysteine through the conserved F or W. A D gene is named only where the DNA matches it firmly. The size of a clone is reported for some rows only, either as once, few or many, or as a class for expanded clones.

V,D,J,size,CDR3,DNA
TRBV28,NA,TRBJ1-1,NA,CASRTSLLVTEAFF,TGTGCCAGCAGGACTTCGTTATTAGTCACTGAAGCTTTCTTT
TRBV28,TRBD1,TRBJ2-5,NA,CASSDAGTGEETQYF,TGTGCCAGCAGTGACGCCGGGACAGGGGAAGAGACCCAGTACTTC
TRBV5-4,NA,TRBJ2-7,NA,CASSLVSGMGEQYF,TGTGCCAGCAGCTTGGTTTCTGGTATGGGGGAGCAGTACTTC
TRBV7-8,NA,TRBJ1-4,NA,CASSKGDANEKLFF,TGTGCCAGCAGTAAGGGTGATGCTAATGAAAAACTGTTTTTT
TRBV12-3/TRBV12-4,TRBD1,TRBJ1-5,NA,CASSQQGPEPQHF,TGTGCCAGCAGCCAACAGGGGCCGGAGCCCCAGCATTTT
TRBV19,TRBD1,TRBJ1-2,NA,CASSVSGQGAIGYTF,TGTGCCAGTAGTGTAAGCGGACAGGGGGCGATCGGCTACACCTTC
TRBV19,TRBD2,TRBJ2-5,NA,CASSKAGGRVVTQYF,TGTGCCAGTAGTAAGGCGGGGGGCCGCGTGGTGACCCAGTACTTC
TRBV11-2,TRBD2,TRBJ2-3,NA,CASSYGLGTDTQYF,TGTGCCAGCAGCTACGGACTAGGAACAGATACGCAGTATTTT
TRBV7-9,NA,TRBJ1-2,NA,CASSHPRGGYTF,TGTGCCAGCAGCCACCCAAGGGGTGGCTACACCTTC
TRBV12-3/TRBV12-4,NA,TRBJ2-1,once,CAGGQINGEQFF,TGTGCCGGAGGACAGATAAACGGAGAGCAGTTCTTC
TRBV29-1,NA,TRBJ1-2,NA,CSVLSGAMRGYTF,TGCAGCGTTTTAAGTGGGGCGATGAGAGGCTACACCTTC
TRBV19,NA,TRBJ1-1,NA,CASTVSGSLDMNTEAFF,TGTGCCAGTACGGTCAGCGGGTCTTTGGACATGAACACTGAAGCTTTCTTT
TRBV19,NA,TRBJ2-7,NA,CASSTGTLSSYEQYF,TGTGCCAGTAGTACCGGGACCCTGAGCTCCTACGAGCAGTACTTC
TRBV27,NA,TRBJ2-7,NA,CASSLNPAGRYPTYEQYF,TGTGCCAGCAGTTTAAACCCCGCGGGGCGCTACCCCACCTACGAGCAGTACTTC
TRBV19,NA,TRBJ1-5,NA,CASSIRGNQPQHF,TGTGCCAGTAGTATACGGGGGAATCAGCCCCAGCATTTT
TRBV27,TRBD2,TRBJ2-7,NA,CASSAWTSGTQEQYF,TGTGCCAGCAGTGCTTGGACTAGCGGGACTCAAGAGCAGTACTTC
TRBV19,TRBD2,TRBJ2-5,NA,CASSPPGGTQYF,TGTGCCAGTAGTCCCCCGGGGGGGACCCAGTACTTC
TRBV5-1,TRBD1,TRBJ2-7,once,CASSRTGAYEQYF,TGCGCCAGCAGCCGGACAGGAGCCTACGAGCAGTACTTC
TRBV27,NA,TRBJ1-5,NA,CASRTHSNQPQHF,TGTGCCAGCAGGACCCATAGCAATCAGCCCCAGCATTTT
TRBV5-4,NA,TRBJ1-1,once,CASSDSTGNTEAFF,TGTGCCAGCAGCGATTCAACAGGGAACACTGAAGCTTTCTTT
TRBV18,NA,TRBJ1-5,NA,CASSLQPGQDSNQPQHF,TGTGCCAGCTCACTTCAACCGGGACAAGATAGCAATCAGCCCCAGCATTTT
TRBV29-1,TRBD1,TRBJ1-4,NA,CSVRRQGEEKLFF,TGCAGCGTTCGGAGGCAGGGGGAGGAAAAACTGTTTTTT
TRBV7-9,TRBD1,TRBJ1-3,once,CASSRDRVREAAGNTIYF,TGTGCCAGCAGCAGGGACAGGGTGAGGGAAGCCGCTGGAAACACCATATATTTT
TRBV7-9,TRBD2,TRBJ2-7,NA,CASSLMIGGLADHEQYF,TGTGCCAGCAGCTTAATGATCGGGGGACTAGCGGACCACGAGCAGTACTTC
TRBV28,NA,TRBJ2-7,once,CASSFRLKDEQYF,TGTGCCAGCAGTTTTAGGCTCAAAGACGAGCAGTACTTC
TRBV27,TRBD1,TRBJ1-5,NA,CASSLQGQSNQPQHF,TGTGCCAGCAGTTTACAGGGACAGAGTAATCAGCCCCAGCATTTT
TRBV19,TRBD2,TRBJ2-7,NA,CASSTPPGGMSSYEQYF,TGTGCCAGTAGTACGCCCCCCGGGGGGATGAGCTCCTACGAGCAGTACTTC
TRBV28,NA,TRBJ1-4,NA,CASITGEGEKLFF,TGTGCCAGCATCACGGGGGAGGGTGAAAAACTGTTTTTT
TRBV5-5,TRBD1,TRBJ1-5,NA,CASSSGTVGGPQHF,TGTGCCAGCAGCTCCGGGACAGTCGGTGGGCCCCAGCATTTT
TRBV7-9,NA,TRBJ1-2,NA,CASSEGRNYGYTF,TGTGCCAGCAGCGAAGGACGGAACTATGGCTACACCTTC
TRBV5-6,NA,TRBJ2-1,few,CASSLGNEQFF,TGTGCCAGCAGCTTGGGCAATGAGCAGTTCTTC
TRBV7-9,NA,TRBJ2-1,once,CASTGLVTYNEQFF,TGTGCCAGCACCGGACTTGTAACCTACAATGAGCAGTTCTTC
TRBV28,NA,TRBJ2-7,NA,CASSLVPGARYEQYF,TGTGCCAGCAGTTTAGTTCCGGGGGCGAGGTACGAGCAGTACTTC
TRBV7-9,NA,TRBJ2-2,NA,CASTPMGVGAGELFF,TGTGCCAGCACCCCTATGGGAGTTGGGGCCGGGGAGCTGTTTTTT
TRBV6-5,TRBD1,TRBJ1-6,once,CASTSTGVNSPLHF,TGTGCCAGCACCTCAACAGGGGTGAATTCACCCCTCCACTTT
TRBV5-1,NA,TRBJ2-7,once,CASSLALGAQYEQYF,TGCGCCAGCAGCTTGGCCCTAGGGGCCCAGTACGAGCAGTACTTC
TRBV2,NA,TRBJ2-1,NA,CAWVLPKRYNEQFF,TGTGCCTGGGTACTCCCGAAAAGATACAATGAGCAGTTCTTC
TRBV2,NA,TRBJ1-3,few,CASSESRGGNTIYF,TGTGCCAGCAGTGAAAGTCGAGGAGGAAACACCATATATTTT
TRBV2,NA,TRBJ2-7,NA,CASSAGGRRFSSGYF,TGTGCCAGCAGTGCCGGGGGACGACGGTTCTCCAGCGGGTACTTC